This TCR beta chain was sequenced in a study of shared clonotypes between healthy human individuals. CD45RO-negative, CCR7-selected cells formed the naive CD8 fraction, which excluded terminally differentiated effector memory CD45RA+ cells. This clone appeared a single time. Its antigen is not known. Once extracted for a subset, genomic DNA was divided evenly among several immunoSEQ plates. Here immunoSEQ multiplex PCR was the method, and the copy in TCRdb shows in-frame clones only, minus some. The sample has some 2,100,000 clones, about 92% seen once. Study-wide points: Clonotypes which were not shared had lower generation probabilities than clonotypes that all four donors shared.

The TCR comes from a man aged 18 to 29 in good health. Some clones in this sample may be carry-over from other donors' samples. The sequencing input was naive CD8+ T cells from PBMCs.

CDR3: CASSHGTAGLARDLEAFF. The CDR3 coding sequence is TGTGCCAGCAGCCACGGGACGGCGGGGCTTGCTCGAGATCTTGAAGCTTTCTTT. The genes are TRBV28 and TRBJ1-1, with D possibly being TRBD1 (5 bases). From germline, CDR1 is MDHEN and CDR2 SYDVKM. The CDR3 covers 18 residues. V lost 6 bases, J lost 7 bases, and 30 bases lay in between.